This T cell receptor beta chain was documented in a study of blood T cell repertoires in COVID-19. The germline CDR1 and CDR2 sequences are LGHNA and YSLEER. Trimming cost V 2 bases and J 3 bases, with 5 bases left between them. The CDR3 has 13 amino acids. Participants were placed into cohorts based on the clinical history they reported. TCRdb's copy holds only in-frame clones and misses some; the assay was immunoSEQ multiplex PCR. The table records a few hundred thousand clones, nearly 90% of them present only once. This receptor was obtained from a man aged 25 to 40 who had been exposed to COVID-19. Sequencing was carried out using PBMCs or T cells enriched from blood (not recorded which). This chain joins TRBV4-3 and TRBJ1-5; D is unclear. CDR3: CASSQNTNQPQHF. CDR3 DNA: TGCGCCAGCAGCCAAAACACCAATCAGCCCCAGCATTTT.